What follows are 32 T cell receptor beta chains derived from one specimen sequenced in a study of cytomegalovirus exposure and HLA in healthy donors. Both 60 Vbeta primers and 13 Jbeta primers went into the PCR. Assay used: immunoSEQ multiplex PCR; TCRdb lists only in-frame clones, some missing. The listing records tens of thousands of clones. Source material: PBMCs. The receptors were sampled from a woman in her fifties or sixties in good health and CMV-seronegative.

The J gene is TRBJ2-7, the V gene TRBV12-5, with 10 bases aligning to TRBD1. The CDR3 is 18 residues long. Unmatched junction bases numbered 16, after V lost 5 bases and J lost 3 bases. Germline V gene data show CDR1 as LGHNT and CDR2 as FRNRAP. CDR3 region: CASGAPPGQGFCSYEQYF. DNA for the CDR3: TGTGCTAGTGGTGCTCCTCCGGGACAGGGGTTTTGTAGCTACGAGCAGTACTTC.

The chain couples TRBV5-4 to TRBJ2-7; 10 bases match TRBD2. The CDR3 runs 15 residues. Germline CDR1 is SGHNT and CDR2 is YYREEE (reference sequence). V shed 4 bases, J shed 0 bases, and the junction held 4 bases outside the gene matches. The CDR3 region is CASSPSSGSSYEQYF. The DNA for the CDR3 is TGTGCCAGCAGCCCCTCTAGCGGGAGCTCCTACGAGCAGTACTTC.

As for this clone: Germline and junction disagree at one end, which may indicate a read error. This chain joins TRBV2 and TRBJ1-2, with 9 bases aligning to TRBD1. Germline assignment: CDR1 SNHLY and CDR2 FYNNEI. CDR3 length equals 14 residues. The CDR3 here is CASSEDRQGEIHSF. The CDR3 coding sequence is TGTGCCAGCAGTGAAGATCGACAGGGGGAAATTCATTCATTC. The full variable domain, in which reference TRBV2 and TRBJ1-2 provide the parts outside the CDR3, is EPEVTQTPSHQVTQMGQEVILRCVPISNHLYFYWYRQILGQKVEFLVSFYNNEISEKSEIFDDQFSVERPDGSNFTLKIRSTKLEDSAMYFCASSEDRQGEIHSFGSGTRLTVV.

The CDR3 loop reads CASSLGDTSGELFF. The CDR3 DNA reads TGTGCCAGCAGCTTAGGCGATACGAGCGGGGAGCTGTTTTTT. The chain employs TRBV11-3 and TRBJ2-2, with D unclear. CDR1 and CDR2 (germline): SGHNT, YENEEA. Trimming took off 1 base at V and 7 bases at J, with 10 bases between the two ends. The CDR3 sequence is 14 residues long.

The rearrangement joins TRBV2 to TRBJ1-5, with no clear D. Germline V CDR1 and CDR2: SNHLY, FYNNEI. V was trimmed by 7 bases and J by 3 bases, leaving 10 bases between them. This CDR3 contains 13 residues. In DNA, the CDR3 is TGTGCCAGCACCCAGTCTTCCAATCAGCCCCAGCATTTT. The encoded protein is CASTQSSNQPQHF.

The chain has TRBV5-4 and TRBJ2-3; TRBD2 aligns across 10 bases. CDR3 size: 16 residues. Per germline, CDR1 SGHNT and CDR2 YYREEE (reference sequence). Trimming removed 3 bases from V and 0 bases from J; junction bases left unmatched: 4. The CDR3 loop reads CASSYLAGVSTDTQYF. The CDR3 DNA sequence: TGTGCCAGCAGCTACCTAGCGGGGGTTAGCACAGATACGCAGTATTTT.

The chain employs TRBV11-2 and TRBJ2-1; 9 bases align to TRBD2. CDR1 is SGHAT and CDR2 is FQNNGV in the germline V gene. This CDR3 contains 17 residues. V gave up 1 base and J gave up 4 bases; unmatched junction bases: 8. CDR3 in amino acids: CASSLGASGELYNEQFF. Written as DNA, the CDR3 is TGTGCCAGCAGCTTAGGGGCTAGCGGGGAGCTTTACAATGAGCAGTTCTTC.

J is TRBJ2-1 and V is TRBV4-1, with 13 bases lining up with TRBD2. Germline lookup yields CDR1 MGHRA and CDR2 YSYEKL. With V trimmed by 5 bases and J by 5 bases, 6 bases remained unmatched. The length of the CDR3 is 16 residues. CDR3 protein: CASSSGLAGVHNEQFF. CDR3 coding DNA: TGCGCCAGCAGCTCCGGACTAGCGGGAGTTCACAATGAGCAGTTCTTC.

CDR3 sequence reads: CASSLPGQAYTGELFF. The DNA for the CDR3 is TGCGCCAGCAGCTTGCCGGGACAGGCGTACACCGGGGAGCTGTTTTTT. The V call is TRBV5-1, the J call TRBJ2-2; TRBD1 aligns across 8 bases. The junction had 5 bases not matched to a gene; V was cut back by 1 base and J by 3 bases. Germline-derived CDR1 and CDR2 are SGHRS and YFSETQ. This CDR3 region has 16 residues.

V gene TRBV6-1 combines with J gene TRBJ1-5; 9 nucleotides agree with TRBD1. The CDR3 has 15 amino acids. V shed 7 bases, J shed 3 bases, and the junction held 7 bases outside the gene matches. Germline V CDR1 and CDR2: MNHNS, SASEGT. The CDR3 spells CASTATGGVNQPQHF. The CDR3, as DNA: TGTGCCAGCACCGCAACAGGGGGCGTCAATCAGCCCCAGCATTTT.

This chain connects TRBV7-9 to TRBJ2-3; TRBD1 matches 9 bases. There are 16 residues in the CDR3. J gave up 2 bases and V 1 base, and 4 bases lay outside the gene matches. Per germline, CDR1 SEHNR and CDR2 FQNEAQ (reference sequence). The CDR3 coding sequence is TGTGCCAGCAGCTTAGGACAGGGGGTCCCCACAGATACGCAGTATTTT. Amino acids: CASSLGQGVPTDTQYF.

Remarks on this clone: Its ends do not fully match the called genes, so a read error is possible. This rearrangement joins TRBV2 to TRBJ2-2; no firm D call. The CDR3 is 16 amino acids. Per germline, CDR1 SNHLY and CDR2 FYNNEI. The CDR3 nucleotides are TGTGCCAGCAGTGAGTTTGCGCCTTCGAACGCCGGGGAGCTGTTTTTT. It is translated as CASSEFAPSNAGELFF. The full variable domain, with the rest looked up from reference TRBV2 and TRBJ2-2, is EPEVTQTPSHQVTQMGQEVILRCVPISNHLYFYWYRQILGQKVEFLVSFYNNEISEKSEIFDDQFSVERPDGSNFTLKIRSTKLEDSAMYFCASSEFAPSNAGELFFGEGSRLTVL.

The rearrangement uses TRBV28 and TRBJ2-2, with TRBD1 matching 7 bases. V was clipped by 7 bases and J by 7 bases; unmatched bases: 12. Germline V lookup: CDR1 MDHEN, CDR2 SYDVKM. The CDR3 loop spans 15 amino acids. The CDR3 DNA reads TGTGCCAGCACCACTTCCCCAGGGGGTGGCGGGGAGCTGTTTTTT. Amino acids: CASTTSPGGGGELFF. The full variable domain, in which reference TRBV28 and TRBJ2-2 provide the parts outside the CDR3, is DVKVTQSSRYLVKRTGEKVFLECVQDMDHENMFWYRQDPGLGLRLIYFSYDVKMKEKGDIPEGYSVSREKKERFSLILESASTNQTSMYLCASTTSPGGGGELFFGEGSRLTVL.

V and J are TRBV6-1 and TRBJ2-7; D unclear. CDR1 and CDR2 from the germline V gene are MNHNS and SASEGT. The CDR3 has 10 amino acids. Trimming took off 10 bases at V and 4 bases at J, with 8 bases between the two ends. CDR3 residues: CATVLYEQYF. The CDR3 DNA reads TGTGCCACCGTCTTGTACGAGCAGTACTTC.

This sequence joins TRBV7-6 and TRBJ1-6; no reliable D call. CDR3 length equals 13 residues. Trimming left V 5 bases short and J 9 bases short, with 11 bases between. Per germline, CDR1 SGHVS and CDR2 FNYEAQ. CDR3 loop: CASSQARGSPLHF. Written as DNA, the CDR3 is TGTGCCAGCAGCCAAGCTCGGGGTTCACCCCTCCACTTT.

V is TRBV7-9 and J is TRBJ1-2; 7 bases fit TRBD1. This CDR3 contains 13 residues. The junction had 4 bases not matched to a gene; V was cut back by 5 bases and J by 4 bases. The germline V gene encodes CDR1 SEHNR and CDR2 FQNEAQ (reference sequence). As DNA, the CDR3 is TGTGCCAGCAGCCAAACAGGGGTCTATGGCTACACCTTC. Translated, it gives CASSQTGVYGYTF.

The genes are TRBV7-9 and TRBJ2-1; 7 nucleotides align to TRBD1. Germline CDR1 reads SEHNR; CDR2 reads FQNEAQ (reference sequence). V gave up 4 bases and J gave up 7 bases; unmatched junction bases: 10. The CDR3 sequence is 15 residues long. DNA for the CDR3: TGTGCCAGCAGCTCGGACAGGTTCATTGTAAATGAGCAGTTCTTC. Translation gives CASSSDRFIVNEQFF.

V usage is TRBV5-1 and J usage is TRBJ1-5, with 10 bases matching TRBD1. The ends lost 4 bases at V and 5 bases at J; junction bases unmatched: 12. Germline values: CDR1 SGHRS, CDR2 YFSETQ. This CDR3 region has 17 residues. As DNA, the CDR3 is TGCGCCAGCAGCGTCGGGACAGGGGCTTTTGGGTATCAGCCCCAGCATTTT. Translation: CASSVGTGAFGYQPQHF.

V gene TRBV6-4 combines with J gene TRBJ2-2; D is perhaps TRBD2 (5 bases). Germline V gene lookup returns CDR1 MRHNA and CDR2 SNTAGT. V lost 4 bases to trimming and J lost 5 bases, with 8 bases between them. The CDR3 consists of 13 residues. The CDR3 is CASSGTRTGELFF. In DNA, the CDR3 is TGTGCCAGCAGTGGTACTAGGACCGGGGAGCTGTTTTTT.

The rearrangement uses TRBV19 and TRBJ2-2; 9 nucleotides match TRBD2. V lost 4 bases, J lost 3 bases, and 0 bases stayed unmatched. CDR1 is LNHDA and CDR2 is SQIVND in the germline V gene (reference sequence). The CDR3 is made up of 14 amino acids. The CDR3 protein is CASSSGRDTGELFF. CDR3 nucleotides: TGTGCCAGTAGTAGCGGGAGGGACACCGGGGAGCTGTTTTTT.

The genes are TRBV5-1 and TRBJ2-2; 12 bases match TRBD2. The CDR3 covers 20 residues. After removal of 4 bases from V and 3 bases from J, the junction contained 16 bases not matched to a gene. Germline loops: CDR1 SGHRS, CDR2 YFSETQ. The CDR3 region is CASSRQGLAGGPGDTGELFF. The CDR3 DNA is TGCGCCAGCAGCAGACAGGGCCTAGCGGGAGGGCCAGGGGACACCGGGGAGCTGTTTTTT.

The chain combines TRBV27 with TRBJ1-2; 10 bases match TRBD1. The V gene end was trimmed by 7 bases and the J gene end by 7 bases; junction bases not matched to a gene: 9. This CDR3 comprises 14 residues. Germline V CDR1 and CDR2: MNHEY, SMNVEV (reference sequence). The CDR3 region is CASTQTGGASGYTF. Written as DNA, the CDR3 is TGTGCCAGCACCCAGACAGGGGGCGCTTCTGGCTACACCTTC.

V is TRBV4-2 and J is TRBJ2-2, with D hard to call. The V end lost 0 bases, the J end lost 0 bases, and 5 bases lay between the germline ends. This CDR3 has 15 residues. CDR1 is LGHNA and CDR2 is YNFKEQ in the germline V gene. Here the CDR3 reads CASSQDRANTGELFF. The CDR3 DNA is TGTGCCAGCAGCCAAGACCGAGCGAACACCGGGGAGCTGTTTTTT.

The rearrangement joins TRBV7-2 to TRBJ2-5; D might be TRBD2 (6 bases). Trimming took off 5 bases at V and 2 bases at J, with 12 bases between the two ends. The germline V gene encodes CDR1 SGHTA and CDR2 FQGNSA. This CDR3 has 14 amino acids. The CDR3 loop reads CASSPSSVQETQYF. The CDR3 region has the DNA TGTGCCAGCAGCCCGTCTAGCGTACAAGAGACCCAGTACTTC.

The chain joins TRBV28 to TRBJ2-7; D is perhaps TRBD2 (7 bases). Trimming cost V 4 bases and J 3 bases, with 25 bases left between them. This CDR3 comprises 18 residues. CDR1 and CDR2 (germline): MDHEN, SYDVKM. The CDR3 DNA reads TGTGCCAGCAGTTCACAGGGTTTTGTGGGGCTAGCGGTCTACGAGCAGTACTTC. Translated, it gives CASSSQGFVGLAVYEQYF.

The chain employs TRBV27 and TRBJ1-2, with 7 nucleotides matching TRBD1. The CDR3 length is 14 residues. V trimming: 0 bases; J trimming: 4 bases; junction bases outside the gene matches: 2. Looked up from germline, CDR1 is MNHEY and CDR2 is SMNVEV (reference sequence). The CDR3 protein is CASSLSPGGYGYTF. CDR3 bases: TGTGCCAGCAGTTTATCTCCAGGGGGCTATGGCTACACCTTC.

This chain joins TRBV27 and TRBJ2-7, with no clear D. Deletions cut 3 bases from V and 4 bases from J, with 10 bases between. The germline V gene has CDR1 MNHEY and CDR2 SMNVEV (reference sequence). The CDR3 sequence is 13 residues long. CDR3 region: CASSLRSHYEQYF. In DNA form, the CDR3 reads TGTGCCAGCAGTTTGCGGAGTCATTACGAGCAGTACTTC.

V gene TRBV5-1 combines with J gene TRBJ2-5; 7 positions match TRBD2. V trimming: 1 base; J trimming: 0 bases; junction bases outside the gene matches: 3. Germline V gives CDR1 SGHRS, CDR2 YFSETQ. The CDR3 runs 15 residues. This chain's CDR3 is CASSLYAGDQETQYF. Written as DNA, the CDR3 is TGCGCCAGCAGCTTGTACGCGGGGGACCAAGAGACCCAGTACTTC. Full variable domain (missing parts from reference TRBV5-1 and TRBJ2-5): KAGVTQTPRYLIKTRGQQVTLSCSPISGHRSVSWYQQTPGQGLQFLFEYFSETQRNKGNFPGRFSGRQFSNSRSEMNVSTLELGDSALYLCASSLYAGDQETQYFGPGTRLLVL.

The chain employs TRBV2 and TRBJ1-1, with D possibly TRBD1 on 5 matching bases. This CDR3 has 14 amino acids. Germline V lookup: CDR1 SNHLY, CDR2 FYNNEI. V shed 7 bases and J shed 5 bases, with 17 bases lying between them. In DNA form, the CDR3 reads TGTGCCAGCATACGGGGAGCCGGGGGGACTGAAGCTTTCTTT. Its translation is CASIRGAGGTEAFF.

CDR3 coding DNA: TGTGCCTGGACTTATGGGCCAGGGAACCAGCCCCAGCATTTT. Residues: CAWTYGPGNQPQHF. This chain links TRBV30 with TRBJ1-5; possible D gene TRBD1, 5 bases. V dropped 4 bases and J dropped 7 bases, with 17 bases sitting between them. This CDR3 is built from 14 residues. CDR1 is GTSNPN, CDR2 SVGIG, per germline (reference sequence).

The chain has TRBV5-4 and TRBJ2-5; D gene ambiguous. CDR1 and CDR2 (germline): SGHNT, YYREEE (reference sequence). The CDR3 totals 13 residues. V gave up 0 bases and J gave up 2 bases, with 5 bases separating them. This CDR3 reads CASSLEQQETQYF. The CDR3 DNA is TGTGCCAGCAGCTTGGAACAGCAAGAGACCCAGTACTTC.

This chain links TRBV6-6 with TRBJ2-1, with D possibly being TRBD2 (6 bases). Germline V gives CDR1 MNHNY, CDR2 SVGAGI (reference sequence). The CDR3 totals 15 residues. Trimming removed 5 bases from V and 4 bases from J, with 15 bases in between. CDR3 coding DNA: TGTGCCAGCAGTCCCGCGGGAAGGCCTTACAATGAGCAGTTCTTC. Residues: CASSPAGRPYNEQFF.